This T cell receptor beta chain stems from a study of cytomegalovirus exposure and HLA in healthy donors. Study-level findings and limits: Further analysis, carried out later, found HLA-associated TCR beta chains more clonally expanded than equally common other chains.

This CDR3 contains 13 residues. Between the trimmed V and J ends, which lost 3 bases and 1 base, there was a span of 4 bases. Looked up from germline, CDR1 is SGHRS and CDR2 is YFSETQ. The PCR contained 60 Vbeta and 13 Jbeta primers. The table came from immunoSEQ multiplex PCR; TCRdb's copy has only in-frame clones and leaves some out. The sample lists about 55,000 clones; about four fifths were seen once. To note about this clone: What it recognizes is unknown.

This rearrangement joins TRBV5-1 to TRBJ2-2; no reliable D call. The sample consisted of PBMCs. The clonotype originates from a female donor in good health and CMV-seronegative. The CDR3 loop reads CASSSGNTGELFF. The CDR3 region has the DNA TGCGCCAGCAGCTCCGGGAACACCGGGGAGCTGTTTTTT.